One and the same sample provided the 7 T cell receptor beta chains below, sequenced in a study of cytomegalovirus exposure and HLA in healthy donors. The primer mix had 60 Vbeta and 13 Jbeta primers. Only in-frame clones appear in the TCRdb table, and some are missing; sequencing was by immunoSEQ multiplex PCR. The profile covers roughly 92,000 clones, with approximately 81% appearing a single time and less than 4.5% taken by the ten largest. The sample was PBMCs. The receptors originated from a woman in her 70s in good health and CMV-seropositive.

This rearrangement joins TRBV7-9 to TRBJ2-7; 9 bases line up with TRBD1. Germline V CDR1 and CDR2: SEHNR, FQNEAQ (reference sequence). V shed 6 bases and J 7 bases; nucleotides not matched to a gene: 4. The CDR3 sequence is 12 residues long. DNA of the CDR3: TGTGCCAGCAGACAGGGGGCGGGTGAGCAGTACTTC. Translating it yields CASRQGAGEQYF.

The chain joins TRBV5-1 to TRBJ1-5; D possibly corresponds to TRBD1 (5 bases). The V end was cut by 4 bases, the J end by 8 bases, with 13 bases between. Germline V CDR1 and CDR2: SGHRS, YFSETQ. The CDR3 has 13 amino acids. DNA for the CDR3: TGCGCCAGCAGCCGGCAGTCGGGGGAGCCCCAGCATTTT. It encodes CASSRQSGEPQHF.

The CDR3 DNA sequence: TGTGCCAGCAGCGCCCCCGGGGGGAGTGTGAGCACAGATACGCAGTATTTT. Its protein product is CASSAPGGSVSTDTQYF. The chain joins TRBV9 to TRBJ2-3; 7 nucleotides agree with TRBD2. V lost 3 bases, J lost 0 bases, and 10 bases stayed unmatched. The germline V gene has CDR1 SGDLS and CDR2 YYNGEE. The CDR3 is 17 residues long.

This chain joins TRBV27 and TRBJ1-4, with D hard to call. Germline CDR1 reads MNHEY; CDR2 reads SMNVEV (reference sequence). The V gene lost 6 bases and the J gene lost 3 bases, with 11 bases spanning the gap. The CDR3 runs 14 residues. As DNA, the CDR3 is TGTGCCAGCAGCCGAAATCCGGCTAATGAAAAACTGTTTTTT. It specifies CASSRNPANEKLFF.

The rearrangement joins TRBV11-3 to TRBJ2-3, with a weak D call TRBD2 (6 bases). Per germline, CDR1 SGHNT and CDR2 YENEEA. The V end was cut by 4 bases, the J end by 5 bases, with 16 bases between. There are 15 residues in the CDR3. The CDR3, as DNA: TGTGCCAGCAGCTCGGGGACTTTCCACGGAGATACGCAGTATTTT. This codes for CASSSGTFHGDTQYF.

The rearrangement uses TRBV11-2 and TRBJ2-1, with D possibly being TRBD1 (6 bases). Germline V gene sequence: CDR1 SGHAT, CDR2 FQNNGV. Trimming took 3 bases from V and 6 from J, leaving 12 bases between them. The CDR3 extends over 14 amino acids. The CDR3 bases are TGTGCCAGCAGCTTCCCACAGGGAAGCAATGAGCAGTTCTTC. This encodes CASSFPQGSNEQFF.

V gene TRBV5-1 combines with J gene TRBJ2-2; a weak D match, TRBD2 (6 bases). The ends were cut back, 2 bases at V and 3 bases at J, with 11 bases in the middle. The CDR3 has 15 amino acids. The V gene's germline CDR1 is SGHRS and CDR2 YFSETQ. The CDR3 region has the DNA TGCGCCAGCAGCTTTATCGGGGGTGACACCGGGGAGCTGTTTTTT. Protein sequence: CASSFIGGDTGELFF.